The 28 T cell receptor beta chains presented below share a single source sample, sequenced in a study of T cell repertoires in cytomegalovirus infection. Antigens of these TCRs are unknown. TCRdb reprocessed the reads via MiXCR and lists one record per CDR3 protein. The sample has about 570,000 distinct CDR3 sequences, approximately 40% seen once. This specimen was cultured PBMCs, taken from culture after CMV antigen stimulation. The receptors stem from a human donor in good health (CMV status not recorded). Some clones in this sample may be carry-over from other donors' samples.

The V and J genes are TRBV12-3 or TRBV12-4 and TRBJ2-7, with TRBD2 matching over 7 bases. V shed 7 bases and J 2 bases; nucleotides not matched to a gene: 11. The CDR3 is 15 residues long. CDR3 in DNA: TGTGCCAGCACCGAAGGACTAGGGCACCCCTACGAGCAGTACTTC. Encoded protein: CASTEGLGHPYEQYF.

This clonotype appeared a few times. The rearrangement uses TRBV5-5 and TRBJ2-1; 10 positions agree with TRBD2. V dropped 3 bases and J dropped 1; count of bases not matched to a gene: 4. CDR1 SGHKS and CDR2 YYEKEE come from the germline V gene (reference sequence). The CDR3 runs to 16 residues. DNA of the CDR3: TGTGCCAGCAGCTCGGGACTAGCGATTTCCTACAATGAGCAGTTCTTC. Translation: CASSSGLAISYNEQFF.

The chain combines TRBV14 with TRBJ1-1; D gene unclear. This CDR3 has 14 residues. Trimming took 0 bases from V and 3 from J, leaving 8 bases between them. CDR1 is SGHDN and CDR2 is FVKESK in the germline V gene. CDR3 loop: CASSQDPRDTEAFF. The CDR3 bases are TGTGCCAGCAGCCAAGACCCCAGAGACACTGAAGCTTTCTTT.

This chain joins TRBV2 and TRBJ1-5; D gene ambiguous. Germline V gives CDR1 SNHLY, CDR2 FYNNEI. The V end lost 6 bases, the J end lost 1 base, and 10 bases lay between the germline ends. The CDR3 contains 14 residues. For the CDR3, the DNA is TGTGCCAGCAGCGGACCCCGAAGCAATCAGCCCCAGCATTTT. Residues: CASSGPRSNQPQHF.

The rearrangement joins TRBV10-3 to TRBJ1-1; maybe TRBD1 (5 bases). From germline, CDR1 is ENHRY and CDR2 SYGVKD. The CDR3 totals 14 residues. V dropped 0 bases and J dropped 6 bases, with 11 bases sitting between them. CDR3 residues: CAISESLGVAEAFF. The CDR3 coding sequence is TGTGCCATCAGTGAGTCGTTGGGGGTGGCTGAAGCTTTCTTT.

The chain couples TRBV7-2 to TRBJ1-2; unclear D gene. CDR3 size: 15 residues. V was clipped by 4 bases and J by 5 bases, with 17 bases between them. Germline CDR1 SGHTA, CDR2 FQGNSA. This CDR3 reads CASSSSVYILYGYTF. DNA of the CDR3: TGTGCCAGCAGCTCCTCGGTATACATACTTTATGGCTACACCTTC.

This clonotype was picked up a small number of times. The gene calls are TRBV14 and TRBJ2-5; D may be TRBD2 (5 bases). Trimming cost V 4 bases and J 8 bases, with 17 bases left between them. The CDR3 has 14 amino acids. CDR1 and CDR2 from the germline V gene are SGHDN and FVKESK. The CDR3 bases are TGTGCCAGCAGCCCCAACTCCCTTAGCGTCACCCAGTACTTC. It is translated as CASSPNSLSVTQYF.

This clonotype was seen only a few times. The V and J genes are TRBV5-6 and TRBJ2-1; 7 positions agree with TRBD1. The CDR3 spans 15 residues. Germline V lookup: CDR1 SGHDT, CDR2 YYEEEE. The J segment lost 3 bases and the V segment lost 4 bases, leaving 7 bases of the junction unmatched. The CDR3 region is CASSIRDRNYNEQFF. The CDR3 DNA reads TGTGCCAGCAGCATCCGGGACAGAAACTACAATGAGCAGTTCTTC.

The V and J genes are TRBV11-3 and TRBJ2-1; 9 bases fit TRBD2. Looked up from germline, CDR1 is SGHNT and CDR2 is YENEEA. The ends lost 5 bases at V and 9 bases at J; junction bases unmatched: 14. The CDR3 contains 16 residues. CDR3 DNA sequence: TGTGCCAGCAGCACTCAAGGTAGCGGGAGCGCCGGTGAGCAGTTCTTC. Its protein is CASSTQGSGSAGEQFF.

The rearrangement joins TRBV7-2 to TRBJ2-1; 11 bases are a match to TRBD2. This CDR3 is built from 15 residues. CDR1 SGHTA and CDR2 FQGNSA come from the germline V gene. J lost 6 bases, V lost 0 bases, and 1 base had no gene match. CDR3 amino acids: CASSLASGRANEQFF. The CDR3 DNA sequence: TGTGCCAGCAGCTTAGCTAGCGGGAGGGCCAATGAGCAGTTCTTC. The whole variable domain, filled in from reference TRBV7-2 and TRBJ2-1, reads GAGVSQSPSNKVTEKGKDVELRCDPISGHTALYWYRQSLGQGLEFLIYFQGNSAPDKSGLPSDRFSAERTGGSVSTLTIQRTQQEDSAVYLCASSLASGRANEQFFGPGTRLTVL.

The J gene is TRBJ2-2, the V gene TRBV12-3 or TRBV12-4; 10 positions agree with TRBD2. The CDR3 sequence is 15 residues long. V was pared by 5 bases and J by 8 bases, with 8 bases of the junction left unmatched. CDR3 in amino acids: CASSPLAGSEGELFF. CDR3 nucleotide sequence: TGTGCCAGCAGTCCACTAGCGGGATCGGAAGGGGAGCTGTTTTTT.

The chain couples TRBV2 to TRBJ1-1; no firm D call. Trimming stripped 5 bases from V and 1 base from J, with 8 bases between. The germline CDR1 and CDR2 sequences are SNHLY and FYNNEI. There are 13 residues in the CDR3. Here the CDR3 DNA reads TGTGCCAGCAGTCGACGGGAGAACACTGAAGCTTTCTTT. It yields the protein CASSRRENTEAFF.

This clonotype has only a few counts. The rearrangement links TRBV12-5 to TRBJ2-2, with TRBD2 matching over 10 bases. The CDR3 totals 19 residues. V lost 0 bases, J lost 3 bases, and 10 bases stayed unmatched. Per germline, CDR1 LGHNT and CDR2 FRNRAP. The CDR3 DNA is TGTGCTAGTGGTTTGGTACCATCTAGCGGGAGCGGTTACACCGGGGAGCTGTTTTTT. Encoded protein: CASGLVPSSGSGYTGELFF. Filled out from reference TRBV12-5 and TRBJ2-2, the complete variable domain reads DARVTQTPRHKVTEMGQEVTMRCQPILGHNTVFWYRQTMMQGLELLAYFRNRAPLDDSGMPKDRFSAEMPDATLATLKIQPSEPRDSAVYFCASGLVPSSGSGYTGELFFGEGSRLTVL.

This clonotype was counted only a few times. The chain links TRBV20-1 to TRBJ1-6; 11 bases align to TRBD1. The CDR3 has 15 residues. Trimming at V came to 5 bases and at J to 8 bases, leaving 8 bases not matched to a gene. Per germline, CDR1 DFQATT and CDR2 SNEGSKA (reference sequence). The CDR3 sequence: CSAPRTGGRYSPLHF. The CDR3 bases are TGCAGTGCTCCCCGGACAGGGGGCAGGTATTCACCCCTCCACTTT.

The chain couples TRBV2 to TRBJ2-7; no firm D call. This CDR3 is 13 amino acids long. V was cut by 1 base and J by 3 bases, with 7 bases left in between. Germline values: CDR1 SNHLY, CDR2 FYNNEI. The CDR3 region is CASSEVRHYEQYF. The CDR3 DNA reads TGTGCCAGCAGTGAAGTCCGGCACTACGAGCAGTACTTC.

The V and J genes are TRBV7-9 and TRBJ1-1, with a possible D match to TRBD1 (6 bases). The CDR3 totals 15 residues. V was pared by 1 base and J by 0 bases, with 9 bases between. CDR1 and CDR2 (germline): SEHNR, FQNEAQ (reference sequence). This chain's CDR3 is CASSLETGLNTEAFF. The CDR3 coding sequence is TGTGCCAGCAGCTTAGAAACAGGGTTGAACACTGAAGCTTTCTTT. The entire variable domain, with the rest obtained from reference TRBV7-9 and TRBJ1-1, is as follows: DTGVSQNPRHKITKRGQNVTFRCDPISEHNRLYWYRQTLGQGPEFLTYFQNEAQLEKSRLLSDRFSAERPKGSFSTLEIQRTEQGDSAMYLCASSLETGLNTEAFFGQGTRLTVV.

This chain connects TRBV23-1 to TRBJ1-2; D may be TRBD1 (6 bases). TRBV23-1 belongs to the ORF category, with a function that is uncertain. V lost 0 bases and J lost 2, with 19 bases in between. The CDR3 extends over 18 amino acids. The CDR3 nucleotides are TGCGCCAGCAGTCAATCATTCGTGGGGGGGGCCATCAACTATGGCTACACCTTC. It specifies CASSQSFVGGAINYGYTF.

J is TRBJ2-7 and V is TRBV20-1, with D perhaps matching TRBD2 (6 bases). CDR1 and CDR2 (germline): DFQATT, SNEGSKA (reference sequence). The CDR3 totals 11 residues. V was cut by 5 bases and J by 5 bases, with 10 bases left in between. CDR3 in DNA: TGCAGTGCTGCCCGCGGGAACGAGCAGTACTTC. The encoded protein is CSAARGNEQYF.

The chain uses TRBV7-2 and TRBJ1-6, with D unresolved. Germline assignment: CDR1 SGHTA and CDR2 FQGNSA. This CDR3 has 15 residues. Deletions cut 5 bases from V and 14 bases from J, with 22 bases between. The CDR3 DNA sequence: TGTGCCAGCAGCCAAACCAGTACAGCCACCCAATCCCTCCACTTT. Its protein is CASSQTSTATQSLHF.

The table lists this clonotype with a few counts. This chain connects TRBV7-9 to TRBJ2-1, with 10 bases identical to TRBD2. The CDR3 is made up of 16 amino acids. CDR1 is SEHNR and CDR2 is FQNEAQ in the germline V gene (reference sequence). V was pared by 2 bases and J by 2 bases, with 3 bases of the junction left unmatched. The CDR3: CASSLTLAGAYNEQFF. The DNA of the CDR3 is TGTGCCAGCAGCTTAACTCTAGCGGGAGCCTACAATGAGCAGTTCTTC.

A few counts support this clonotype. This chain uses TRBV7-2 with TRBJ1-2, with 7 bases fitting TRBD1. The V gene's germline CDR1 is SGHTA and CDR2 FQGNSA. V lost 5 bases to trimming and J lost 5 bases; unmatched junction nucleotides: 5. CDR3 size: 13 residues. CDR3 loop: CASSLTGRYGYTF. In DNA form, the CDR3 reads TGTGCCAGCAGCCTGACAGGGCGTTATGGCTACACCTTC.

This rearrangement joins TRBV4-3 to TRBJ2-2, with TRBD2 matching over 8 bases. CDR1 is LGHNA, CDR2 YSLEER, per germline. The length of the CDR3 is 15 residues. Trimming removed 0 bases from V and 7 bases from J; junction bases left unmatched: 4. CDR3 bases: TGCGCCAGCAGCCAAGAGGCGCGGGGGGACGGGGAGCTGTTTTTT. It specifies CASSQEARGDGELFF.

The chain combines TRBV12-3 or TRBV12-4 with TRBJ2-7; TRBD2 aligns across 12 bases. The CDR3 covers 16 residues. Trimming at V came to 6 bases and at J to 2 bases, leaving 8 bases not matched to a gene. As DNA, the CDR3 is TGTGCCAGCAGCCCCTCGACTAGCGGGGGAACCTACGAGCAGTACTTC. Protein product: CASSPSTSGGTYEQYF.

The genes are TRBV6-2 or TRBV6-3 and TRBJ2-7; TRBD2 matches at 14 bases. Losses at the gene ends were 6 bases for V and 5 bases for J; bases not matched to a gene: 15. Germline-derived CDR1 and CDR2 are MNHEY and SVGEGT. The CDR3 sequence is 18 residues long. CDR3 nucleotides: TGTGCCAGCAGCCGGTCGAGACAGATGGGACTAGCGGGGGACGAGCAGTACTTC. This gives the protein CASSRSRQMGLAGDEQYF.

The V gene is TRBV7-6, the J gene TRBJ2-7; D might be TRBD2 (5 bases). V shed 4 bases and J shed 6 bases, with 16 bases lying between them. The CDR3 contains 14 residues. Per germline, CDR1 SGHVS and CDR2 FNYEAQ. The DNA for the CDR3 is TGTGCCAGCAGCTCGCGGGTTAGCCGGTCCGAGCAGTACTTC. This codes for CASSSRVSRSEQYF.

This clonotype was found a few times. The chain is built from TRBV28 and TRBJ1-5; D possibly corresponds to TRBD1 (5 bases). Trimming took 3 bases from V and 3 from J, leaving 9 bases between them. The CDR3 contains 14 residues. Germline V gene sequence: CDR1 MDHEN, CDR2 SYDVKM. The CDR3 nucleotides read TGTGCCAGCAGTTTCGGGGCTTCCAATCAGCCCCAGCATTTT. Amino acid sequence: CASSFGASNQPQHF. The variable domain in full, with the rest retrieved from reference TRBV28 and TRBJ1-5, is DVKVTQSSRYLVKRTGEKVFLECVQDMDHENMFWYRQDPGLGLRLIYFSYDVKMKEKGDIPEGYSVSREKKERFSLILESASTNQTSMYLCASSFGASNQPQHFGDGTRLSIL.

This clonotype was recorded once. V usage is TRBV19 and J usage is TRBJ2-5; the D gene is possibly TRBD1 (6 bases). CDR1 and CDR2 (germline): LNHDA, SQIVND (reference sequence). Trimming removed 9 bases at V and 5 bases at J, with 16 bases between. The CDR3 loop spans 13 amino acids. The CDR3 loop reads CASSGQTGETQYF. Here the CDR3 DNA reads TGTGCCAGCAGCGGACAGACCGGGGAGACCCAGTACTTC.

In its sample, this clonotype was seen a few times. The rearrangement uses TRBV7-2 and TRBJ2-7, with D possibly TRBD2 on 5 matching bases. Trimming shortened V by 5 bases and J by 3 bases, and 14 bases separated the two germline ends. Germline assignment: CDR1 SGHTA and CDR2 FQGNSA. This CDR3 spans 14 amino acids. Written as DNA, the CDR3 is TGTGCCAGCAGCCTAGGGCTCGGAGGCTACGAGCAGTACTTC. It yields the protein CASSLGLGGYEQYF.